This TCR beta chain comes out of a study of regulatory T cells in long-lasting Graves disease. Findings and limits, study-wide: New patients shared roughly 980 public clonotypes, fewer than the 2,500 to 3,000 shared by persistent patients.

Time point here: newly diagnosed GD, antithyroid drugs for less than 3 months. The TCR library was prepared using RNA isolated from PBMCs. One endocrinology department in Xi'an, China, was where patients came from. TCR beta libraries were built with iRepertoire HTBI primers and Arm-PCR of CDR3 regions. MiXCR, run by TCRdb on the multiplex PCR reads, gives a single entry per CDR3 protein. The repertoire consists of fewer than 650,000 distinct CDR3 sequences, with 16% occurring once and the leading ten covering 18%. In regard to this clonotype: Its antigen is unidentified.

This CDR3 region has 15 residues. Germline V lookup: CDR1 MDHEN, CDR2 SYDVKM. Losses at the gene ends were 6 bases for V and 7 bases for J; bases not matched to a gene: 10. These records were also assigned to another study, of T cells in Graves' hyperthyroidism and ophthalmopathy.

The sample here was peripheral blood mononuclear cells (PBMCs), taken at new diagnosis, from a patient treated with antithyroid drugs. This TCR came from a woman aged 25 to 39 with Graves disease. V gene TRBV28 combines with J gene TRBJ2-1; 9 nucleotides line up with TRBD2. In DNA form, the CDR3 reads TGTGCCAGCAGCCTTAGGGGACTAGCAAGTAATGAGCAGTTCTTC. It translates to CASSLRGLASNEQFF.